This T cell receptor beta chain was sequenced for a study of cytomegalovirus exposure and HLA in healthy donors. Some clones are missing from TCRdb's copy, which holds only in-frame ones; the method was immunoSEQ multiplex PCR. The sample includes roughly 120,000 clones, approximately 94% seen only once; the top ten take approximately 1.3%. The donors were members of the roughly 120-subject validation cohort (separate from the approximately 670-subject first cohort). Broader study findings: Overall, roughly 160 TCR beta chains were annotated as cytomegalovirus-associated.

As to this clone: Its cognate antigen is unknown.

CDR3 length: 14 residues. Germline V CDR1 and CDR2: SGHNT, YYREEE (reference sequence). V shed 4 bases, J shed 1 base, and the junction held 4 bases outside the gene matches. The clonotype comes from a woman younger than 30 in good health and CMV-seronegative. Sequenced: PBMCs. The genes are TRBV5-4 and TRBJ2-5, with TRBD1 identical over 7 bases. The CDR3 bases are TGTGCCAGCAGCCTCGGGACAGCCCAAGAGACCCAGTACTTC. Its protein is CASSLGTAQETQYF.